These 18 T cell receptor beta chains were sequenced from one sample in a study of shared clonotypes between healthy human individuals. Sequenced by immunoSEQ multiplex PCR; TCRdb stores in-frame clones only, minus some. The sample lists about half a million clones; 81% were seen once. The specimen was PBMCs. These receptors were taken from a woman aged 40 to 50 in good health. Some clones in this sample may be carry-over from other donors' samples.

The J gene is TRBJ2-3, the V gene TRBV4-3; D is perhaps TRBD1 or TRBD2 (5 bases each). CDR3 length: 15 residues. Trimming pared 4 bases from V and 4 bases from J, leaving 15 bases between. In germline, CDR1 is LGHNA, CDR2 YSLEER. This CDR3 is CASSPEARGPDTQYF. DNA for the CDR3: TGCGCCAGCAGCCCCGAGGCCCGGGGCCCAGATACGCAGTATTTT.

V gene TRBV6-4 combines with J gene TRBJ2-2; 13 nucleotides agree with TRBD2. Germline assignment: CDR1 MRHNA and CDR2 SNTAGT. CDR3 length equals 18 residues. V lost 6 bases to trimming and J lost 1 base; unmatched junction nucleotides: 8. CDR3 sequence: CASSPAGLAGRNTGELFF. As DNA, the CDR3 is TGTGCCAGCAGCCCCGCGGGACTAGCGGGACGGAACACCGGGGAGCTGTTTTTT.

There are a few counts of this clone. The chain combines TRBV6-4 with TRBJ2-2; D might be TRBD1 (6 bases). V shed 6 bases and J shed 5 bases, with 16 bases lying between them. The germline V gene has CDR1 MRHNA and CDR2 SNTAGT. CDR3 length: 15 residues. The CDR3 loop reads CASRQQGIGTGELFF. Written as DNA, the CDR3 is TGTGCCAGCAGACAACAGGGAATAGGTACCGGGGAGCTGTTTTTT.

V and J are TRBV7-8 and TRBJ2-7; D not certain. Trimming stripped 5 bases from V and 1 base from J, with 12 bases between. CDR3 length: 14 residues. The germline CDR1 and CDR2 sequences are SGHVS and FQNEAQ. CDR3 in amino acids: CASSPTLLSYEQYF. CDR3 sequence (DNA): TGTGCCAGCAGCCCCACTTTACTTTCCTACGAGCAGTACTTC.

The J gene is TRBJ1-5, the V gene TRBV25-1; D not certain. Between the trimmed V and J ends, which lost 5 bases and 3 bases, there was a span of 8 bases. CDR1 MGHDK and CDR2 SYGVNS come from the germline V gene. The CDR3 loop spans 13 amino acids. The CDR3 DNA follows: TGTGCCAGCAGTACGACATACAATCAGCCCCAGCATTTT. Translating it yields CASSTTYNQPQHF.

The chain is built from TRBV7-2 and TRBJ1-3; D not certain. The V and J ends lost 0 bases and 1 base respectively, with 4 bases between them. The germline V gene has CDR1 SGHTA and CDR2 FQGNSA. The CDR3 is made up of 14 amino acids. The CDR3 bases are TGTGCCAGCAGCTTAGCCAAGTCTGGAAACACCATATATTTT. Protein sequence: CASSLAKSGNTIYF.

The chain employs TRBV28 and TRBJ2-6, with TRBD2 matching 7 bases. The CDR3 length is 17 residues. CDR1 and CDR2 (germline): MDHEN, SYDVKM. Germline trimming cut 4 bases from V and 5 bases from J; bases unmatched to any gene: 11. The CDR3, as DNA: TGTGCCAGCAGTTCAACGGGACTACCCCGGCGGGCCAACGTCCTGACTTTC. Translation: CASSSTGLPRRANVLTF. The full variable domain, completed using reference TRBV28 and TRBJ2-6, is DVKVTQSSRYLVKRTGEKVFLECVQDMDHENMFWYRQDPGLGLRLIYFSYDVKMKEKGDIPEGYSVSREKKERFSLILESASTNQTSMYLCASSSTGLPRRANVLTFGAGSRLTVL.

The chain uses TRBV7-2 and TRBJ2-7; 10 bases are a match to TRBD1. The germline CDR1 and CDR2 sequences are SGHTA and FQGNSA. The CDR3 loop spans 16 amino acids. Trimming took 0 bases from V and 3 from J; bases not matched to a gene: 5. DNA for the CDR3: TGTGCCAGCAGCTTAGCCGGGACAGGGGCAGGCTACGAGCAGTACTTC. It yields the protein CASSLAGTGAGYEQYF.

The gene calls are TRBV1 and TRBJ1-2. TRBV1 represents a pseudogene. The CDR3 totals 16 residues. The CDR3 DNA follows: TGCACCAGCAGCCAAGATCGAGCCCTCTCGGGCTATGGCTACACCTTC. Translation gives CTSSQDRALSGYGYTF.

V and J are TRBV5-8 and TRBJ1-3; D is unresolved. Germline values: CDR1 SGHTS, CDR2 YDEGEE. CDR3 length equals 15 residues. The V end lost 4 bases, the J end lost 0 bases, and 11 bases lay between the germline ends. The CDR3 coding sequence is TGTGCCAGCAGCACTACAGCGAGCTCTGGAAACACCATATATTTT. It specifies CASSTTASSGNTIYF. Complete variable domain (other parts from reference TRBV5-8 and TRBJ1-3): EAGVTQSPTHLIKTRGQQATLRCSPISGHTSVYWYQQALGLGLQFLLWYDEGEERNRGNFPPRFSGRQFPNYSSELNVNALELEDSALYLCASSTTASSGNTIYFGEGSWLTVV.

This clone was detected only a few times. Given a far larger clone just one base away, this is likely a sequencing read error. This sequence joins TRBV4-1 and TRBJ2-5, with D unclear. There are 15 residues in the CDR3. Germline loops: CDR1 MGHRA, CDR2 YSYEKL. V shed 0 bases and J shed 4 bases, with 12 bases lying between them. CDR3 region: CASSQDLLPPETQYF. CDR3 nucleotide sequence: TGCGCCAGCAGCCAAGATTTGCTCCCCCCAGAGACCCAGTACTTC.

This chain joins TRBV29-1 and TRBJ2-6; 8 bases align to TRBD2. The CDR3 spans 14 residues. The junction had 0 bases not matched to a gene; V was cut back by 3 bases and J by 2 bases. Per the germline V gene, CDR1 is SQVTM and CDR2 is ANQGSEA. The chain's CDR3 is CSVDGGAGANVLTF. The CDR3, as DNA: TGCAGCGTTGACGGGGGGGCTGGGGCCAACGTCCTGACTTTC.

The chain couples TRBV19 to TRBJ1-1; 12 bases match TRBD1. Germline V gene lookup returns CDR1 LNHDA and CDR2 SQIVND (reference sequence). The V segment lost 7 bases and the J segment 5 bases; nucleotides outside the gene matches: 11. This CDR3 region has 16 residues. CDR3 in DNA: TGTGCCAGTACCCCGGGGACAGGGGGCGAGGGAACTGAAGCTTTCTTT. Its protein is CASTPGTGGEGTEAFF.

This clone was seen just once. The chain links TRBV21-1 to TRBJ2-7. TRBV21-1 is annotated as a pseudogene. This CDR3 region has 16 residues. CDR3 nucleotide sequence: TGTGCCAGCAGCAAAGCCGGACGGTACCTCCTCTACGAGCAGTACTTC. Its translation is CASSKAGRYLLYEQYF.

This chain links TRBV18 with TRBJ2-1; TRBD1 agrees at 9 bases. Germline CDR1 reads KGHSH; CDR2 reads LQKENI. Trimming took 3 bases from V and 8 from J; bases not matched to a gene: 8. The CDR3 is 15 residues long. The CDR3 sequence is CASSPNRGRRDEQFF. CDR3 nucleotide sequence: TGTGCCAGCTCACCCAACAGGGGGCGCAGGGATGAGCAGTTCTTC.

With regard to this clone: The same CDR3 arises from other DNA sequences in this sample as well. The chain uses TRBV18 and TRBJ2-2; 7 bases align to TRBD1. This CDR3 is 16 amino acids long. Unmatched junction bases numbered 7, after V lost 4 bases and J lost 2 bases. Per germline, CDR1 KGHSH and CDR2 LQKENI. CDR3 bases: TGTGCCAGCTCACTCGCCGGGACAGCAAACACCGGGGAGCTGTTTTTT. Encoded protein: CASSLAGTANTGELFF.

The J gene is TRBJ2-1, the V gene TRBV5-1; 9 nucleotides agree with TRBD2. The germline CDR1 and CDR2 sequences are SGHRS and YFSETQ. The CDR3 runs 16 residues. After removal of 5 bases from V and 8 bases from J, the junction contained 14 bases not matched to a gene. The CDR3 sequence: CASSSTIAGVLYEQFF. The CDR3 DNA reads TGCGCCAGCAGTTCCACCATAGCGGGAGTTTTGTATGAGCAGTTCTTC.

V gene TRBV28 combines with J gene TRBJ1-2; TRBD1 agrees at 7 bases. CDR3 length: 13 residues. Looked up from germline, CDR1 is MDHEN and CDR2 is SYDVKM. The V and J ends lost 6 bases and 5 bases, in that order; junction bases with no gene match: 6. The CDR3 DNA is TGTGCCAGCAGCCCCCCAGGGGGTTATGGCTACACCTTC. It is translated as CASSPPGGYGYTF.